A selection of T cell receptor beta chains follows, all from one sample in a study of blood T cell repertoires in COVID-19. Sequencing was performed with immunoSEQ multiplex PCR; in TCRdb, only in-frame clones are kept and a portion is missing. The sample shows 130,000 to 150,000 clones, almost 90% of them seen only once. Material: peripheral blood. The origin of the receptors is a man aged 45 to 65 with active or convalescent COVID-19. The CDR3 runs from the conserved cysteine through the conserved F or W. A D gene is named only where the DNA matches it firmly. Clone size, where shown, is once, few, many, or a class for clones that have expanded.

j_call	clone_size	v_call	d_call	cdr3_aa	cdr3_nt
TRBJ2-2	NA	TRBV11-2	NA	CASSLRGSTNTGELFF	TGTGCCAGCAGCTTACGGGGGAGCACGAACACCGGGGAGCTGTTTTTT
TRBJ1-2	NA	TRBV3-1/TRBV3-2	TRBD1	CASSPGQGASGYTF	TGTGCCAGCAGCCCGGGACAGGGGGCCTCTGGCTACACCTTC
TRBJ2-1	once	TRBV4-3	TRBD2	CASSHLAGLYNEQFF	TGCGCCAGCAGCCACTTAGCGGGACTTTACAATGAGCAGTTCTTC
TRBJ2-3	NA	TRBV4-3	NA	CASSQVMRSRTDTQYF	TGCGCCAGCAGCCAGGTAATGCGGAGCCGCACAGATACGCAGTATTTT
TRBJ1-1	NA	TRBV4-3	NA	CASSRVGQYTEAFF	TGCGCCAGCAGCCGAGTAGGACAGTACACTGAAGCTTTCTTT
TRBJ2-7	NA	TRBV10-2	NA	CASSPRQDIPYEQYF	TGCGCCAGCAGTCCTAGACAGGACATACCCTACGAGCAGTACTTC
TRBJ2-5	NA	TRBV7-2	NA	CASSLSQGRETQYF	TGTGCCAGCAGCTTATCCCAGGGAAGGGAGACCCAGTACTTC
TRBJ2-3	few	TRBV7-2	NA	CASSSGPGAGTQYF	TGTGCCAGCAGCTCGGGCCCCGGAGCGGGTACGCAGTATTTT
TRBJ2-7	once	TRBV25-1	NA	CASSDPGSAYEQYF	TGTGCCAGCAGTGATCCCGGGTCGGCCTACGAGCAGTACTTC
TRBJ2-1	NA	TRBV24-1	TRBD1	CATSTRDRQGSYNEQFF	TGTGCCACCAGCACCCGAGACCGACAGGGTTCGTACAATGAGCAGTTCTTC
TRBJ1-1	NA	TRBV18	NA	CASSLVADMNTEAFF	TGTGCCAGCTCACTAGTGGCGGACATGAACACTGAAGCTTTCTTT
TRBJ2-2	NA	TRBV6-5	NA	CASSQEGWVGELFF	TGTGCCAGCAGCCAGGAGGGTTGGGTCGGGGAGCTGTTTTTT
TRBJ2-3	NA	TRBV3-1/TRBV3-2	TRBD2	CASSQAVAGWGADTQYF	TGTGCCAGCAGCCAAGCCGTAGCGGGCTGGGGCGCAGATACGCAGTATTTT
TRBJ2-1	NA	TRBV5-1	TRBD2	CASTFSGRARNEQFF	TGCGCCAGCACCTTTAGCGGGAGGGCCCGGAATGAGCAGTTCTTC
TRBJ2-5	NA	TRBV30	TRBD2	CAWSASSGSGETQYF	TGTGCCTGGAGTGCGAGTAGCGGGAGTGGAGAGACCCAGTACTTC
TRBJ2-5	NA	TRBV28	TRBD2	CASSLFRGVQYF	TGTGCCAGCAGTTTATTTCGGGGGGTCCAGTACTTC
TRBJ2-1	NA	TRBV6-6	TRBD1	CASSYDRGSYNEQFF	TGTGCCAGCAGTTACGACAGGGGCTCCTACAATGAGCAGTTCTTC